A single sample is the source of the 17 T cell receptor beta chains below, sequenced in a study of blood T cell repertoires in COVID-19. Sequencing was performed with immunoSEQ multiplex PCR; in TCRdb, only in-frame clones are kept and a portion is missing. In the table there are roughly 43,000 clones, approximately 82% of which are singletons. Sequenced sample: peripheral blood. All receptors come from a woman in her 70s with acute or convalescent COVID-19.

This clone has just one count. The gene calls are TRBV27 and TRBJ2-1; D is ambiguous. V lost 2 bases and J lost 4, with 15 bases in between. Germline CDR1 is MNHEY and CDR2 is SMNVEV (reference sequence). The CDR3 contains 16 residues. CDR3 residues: CASSLRVMASYNEQFF. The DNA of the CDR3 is TGTGCCAGCAGTTTACGGGTGATGGCGTCGTACAATGAGCAGTTCTTC.

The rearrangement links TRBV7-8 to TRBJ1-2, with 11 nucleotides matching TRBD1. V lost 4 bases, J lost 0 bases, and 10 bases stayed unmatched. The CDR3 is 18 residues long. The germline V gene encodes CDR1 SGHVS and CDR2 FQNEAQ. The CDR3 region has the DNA TGTGCCAGCAGCTCCAGAGGACAGGGGGCGTCTTCTAACTATGGCTACACCTTC. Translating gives CASSSRGQGASSNYGYTF.

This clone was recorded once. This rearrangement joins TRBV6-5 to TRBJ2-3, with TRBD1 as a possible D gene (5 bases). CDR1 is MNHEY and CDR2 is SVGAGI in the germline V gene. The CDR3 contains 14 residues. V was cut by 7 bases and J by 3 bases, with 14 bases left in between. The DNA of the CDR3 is TGTGCCAGCAAGAAAGAAGGGGCTACAGATACGCAGTATTTT. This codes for CASKKEGATDTQYF.

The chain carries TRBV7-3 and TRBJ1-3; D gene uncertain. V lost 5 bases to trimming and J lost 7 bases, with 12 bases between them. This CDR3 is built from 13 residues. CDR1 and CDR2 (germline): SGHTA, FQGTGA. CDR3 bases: TGTGCCAGCAGCGAGAATCCGGGGAACACCATATATTTT. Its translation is CASSENPGNTIYF.

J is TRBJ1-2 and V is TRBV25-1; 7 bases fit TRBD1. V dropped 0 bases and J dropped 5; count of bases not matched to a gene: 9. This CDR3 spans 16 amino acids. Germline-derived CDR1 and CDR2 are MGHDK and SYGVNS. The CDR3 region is CASSEYGMGRGYGYTF. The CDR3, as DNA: TGTGCCAGCAGTGAATATGGCATGGGCAGGGGGTATGGCTACACCTTC.

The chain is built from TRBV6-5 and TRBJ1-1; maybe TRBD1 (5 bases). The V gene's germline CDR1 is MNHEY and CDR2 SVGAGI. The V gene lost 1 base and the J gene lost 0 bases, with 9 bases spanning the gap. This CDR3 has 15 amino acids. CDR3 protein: CASSYLQGMNTEAFF. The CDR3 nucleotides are TGTGCCAGCAGTTACTTGCAGGGAATGAACACTGAAGCTTTCTTT.

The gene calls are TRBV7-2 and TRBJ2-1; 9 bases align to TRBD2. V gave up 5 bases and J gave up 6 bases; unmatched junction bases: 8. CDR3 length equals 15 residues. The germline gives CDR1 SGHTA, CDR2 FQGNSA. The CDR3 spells CASSPEGLARNEQFF. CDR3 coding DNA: TGTGCCAGCAGCCCAGAGGGACTAGCTCGCAATGAGCAGTTCTTC.

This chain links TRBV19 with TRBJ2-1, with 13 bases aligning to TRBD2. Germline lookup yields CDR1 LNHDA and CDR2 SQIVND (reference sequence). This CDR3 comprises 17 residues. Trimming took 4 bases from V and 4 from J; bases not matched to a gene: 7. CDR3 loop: CASSSRGLAGTYNEQFF. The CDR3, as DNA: TGTGCCAGTAGTAGTAGGGGACTAGCGGGAACTTACAATGAGCAGTTCTTC.

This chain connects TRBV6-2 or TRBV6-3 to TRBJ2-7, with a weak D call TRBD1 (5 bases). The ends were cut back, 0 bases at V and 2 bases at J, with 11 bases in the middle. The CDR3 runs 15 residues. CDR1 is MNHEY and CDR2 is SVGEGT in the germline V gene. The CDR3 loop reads CASSYSPRQTYEQYF. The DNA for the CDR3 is TGTGCCAGCAGTTACTCGCCGCGACAGACCTACGAGCAGTACTTC.

CDR3 amino acids: CASNPIGRGYF. The CDR3 bases are TGCGCCAGCAACCCGATTGGGAGAGGGTACTTC. The chain uses TRBV5-1 and TRBJ2-7; tentative D call: TRBD2 (5 bases). V was trimmed by 6 bases and J by 12 bases, leaving 16 bases between them. Germline assignment: CDR1 SGHRS and CDR2 YFSETQ. CDR3 size: 11 residues.

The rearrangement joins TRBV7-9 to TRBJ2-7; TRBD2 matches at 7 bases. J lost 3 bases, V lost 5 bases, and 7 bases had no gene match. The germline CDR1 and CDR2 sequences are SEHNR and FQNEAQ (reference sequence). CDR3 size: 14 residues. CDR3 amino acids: CASSRGTNFYEQYF. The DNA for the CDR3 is TGTGCCAGCAGCCGCGGGACTAATTTCTACGAGCAGTACTTC.

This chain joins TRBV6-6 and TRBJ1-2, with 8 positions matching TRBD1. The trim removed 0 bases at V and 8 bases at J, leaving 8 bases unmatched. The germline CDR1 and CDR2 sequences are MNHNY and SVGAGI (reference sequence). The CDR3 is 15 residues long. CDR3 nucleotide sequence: TGTGCCAGCAGTTACTCGGACAGGGTCAGAAGGGGCTACACCTTC. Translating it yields CASSYSDRVRRGYTF.

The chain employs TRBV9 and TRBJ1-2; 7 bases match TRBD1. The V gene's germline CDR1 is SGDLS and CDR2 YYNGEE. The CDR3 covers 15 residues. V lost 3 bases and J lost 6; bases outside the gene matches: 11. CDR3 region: CASSARQGLTDGYTF. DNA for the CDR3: TGTGCCAGCAGCGCCCGACAGGGCTTAACTGATGGCTACACCTTC.

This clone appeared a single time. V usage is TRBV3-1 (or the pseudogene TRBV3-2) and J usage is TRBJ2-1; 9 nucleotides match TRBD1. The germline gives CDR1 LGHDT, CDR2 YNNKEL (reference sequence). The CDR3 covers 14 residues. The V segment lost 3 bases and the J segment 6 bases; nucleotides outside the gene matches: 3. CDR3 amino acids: CASSQGQGSNEQFF. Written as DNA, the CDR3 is TGTGCCAGCAGCCAGGGACAGGGCAGCAATGAGCAGTTCTTC.

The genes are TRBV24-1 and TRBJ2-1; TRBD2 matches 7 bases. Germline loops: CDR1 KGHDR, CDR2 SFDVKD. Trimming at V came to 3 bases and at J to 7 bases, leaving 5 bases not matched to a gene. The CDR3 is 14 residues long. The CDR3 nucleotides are TGTGCCACCAGTGATCGAGGGGAGGGTAATGAGCAGTTCTTC. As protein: CATSDRGEGNEQFF.

The CDR3 spells CASSQELIRTGTFYEQYF. The CDR3 nucleotides read TGCGCCAGCAGCCAAGAGTTGATAAGGACAGGGACATTCTACGAGCAGTACTTC. The chain couples TRBV4-1 to TRBJ2-7; 8 bases align to TRBD1. With 0 bases clipped from V and 3 bases from J, the junction kept 13 bases outside the gene matches. The CDR3 has 18 amino acids. From germline, CDR1 is MGHRA and CDR2 YSYEKL.

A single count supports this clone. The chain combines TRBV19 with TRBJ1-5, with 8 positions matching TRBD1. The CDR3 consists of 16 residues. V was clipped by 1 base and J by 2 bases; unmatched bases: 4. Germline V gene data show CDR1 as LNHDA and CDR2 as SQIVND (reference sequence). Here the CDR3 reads CASSIGWGQGNQPQHF. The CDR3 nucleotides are TGTGCCAGTAGTATAGGATGGGGACAGGGCAATCAGCCCCAGCATTTT.